This is a list of T cell receptor beta chains from one sample in a study of blood T cell repertoires in COVID-19. Produced via immunoSEQ multiplex PCR; TCRdb's table is partial and in-frame only. This sample carries a few hundred thousand clones, around 82% of them seen once, and the ten largest clones take roughly 3.1%. The sample taken for sequencing was PBMCs or T cells enriched from blood (not recorded which). These receptors came from a man over 45 who had recovered from COVID-19. The CDR3 runs from the conserved cysteine through the conserved F or W. A D gene is named only where the DNA matches it firmly. Clone size is given for some rows only: seen once, a few or many times, or a class if the clone is expanded.

v_gene	j_gene	abundance	d_gene	CDR3aa	CDR3nt
TRBV18	TRBJ1-4	NA	TRBD1	CASSTGTGSFEKLFF	TGTGCCAGCTCAACCGGGACAGGGAGCTTTGAAAAACTGTTTTTT
TRBV20-1	TRBJ1-1	NA	TRBD1	CSASLTGVGTEAFF	TGCAGTGCTAGTCTGACAGGGGTGGGGACTGAAGCTTTCTTT
TRBV4-2	TRBJ2-5	once	TRBD2	CASSQDLRGVQETQYF	TGTGCCAGCAGCCAAGATTTGCGGGGGGTCCAAGAGACCCAGTACTTC
TRBV7-6	TRBJ2-3	NA	TRBD2	CASSQTSGGRQEYF	TGTGCCAGCAGCCAGACTAGCGGGGGCCGCCAGGAGTATTTT
TRBV5-8	TRBJ1-1	once	NA	CASSPVLLNTEAFF	TGTGCCAGCAGCCCCGTACTATTGAACACTGAAGCTTTCTTT
TRBV6-5	TRBJ2-7	NA	NA	CASSPADEQYF	TGTGCCAGCAGCCCCGCGGACGAGCAGTACTTC
TRBV18	TRBJ2-2	NA	NA	CASSPTTSSNTGELFF	TGTGCCAGCTCCCCGACGACTTCTTCGAACACCGGGGAGCTGTTTTTT
TRBV15	TRBJ2-7	few	TRBD2	CATSRDLDRLAGPGSSYEQYF	TGTGCCACCAGCAGAGATTTGGACCGCCTAGCGGGGCCAGGGAGCTCCTACGAGCAGTACTTC
TRBV11-2	TRBJ1-4	NA	NA	CASSPLQGGNEKLFF	TGTGCCAGCAGCCCTCTACAAGGAGGTAATGAAAAACTGTTTTTT
TRBV12-5	TRBJ2-3	NA	NA	CASGSGQGGADTQYF	TGTGCTAGTGGTTCGGGGCAGGGAGGTGCAGATACGCAGTATTTT
TRBV10-3	TRBJ1-2	NA	NA	CAISETPYPNAYGYTF	TGTGCCATCAGTGAGACTCCTTACCCCAATGCCTATGGCTACACCTTC
TRBV27	TRBJ2-1	NA	TRBD2	CASSFGTSGFNEQFF	TGTGCCAGCAGCTTTGGGACTAGCGGATTCAATGAGCAGTTCTTC
TRBV28	TRBJ1-4	NA	TRBD1	CASSQGQGLEKLFF	TGTGCCAGCAGTCAAGGACAGGGATTGGAAAAACTGTTTTTT
TRBV7-6	TRBJ1-5	NA	TRBD1	CASSPGGGDQPQHF	TGTGCCAGCAGTCCAGGGGGCGGCGATCAGCCCCAGCATTTT
TRBV7-9	TRBJ2-1	NA	NA	CASSSGWRESSYNEQFF	TGTGCCAGCAGCTCGGGATGGAGGGAGAGCTCCTACAATGAGCAGTTCTTC
TRBV30	TRBJ1-4	NA	NA	CAWSPNTVGGEKLFF	TGTGCCTGGAGTCCTAATACGGTGGGAGGTGAAAAACTGTTTTTT
TRBV5-1	TRBJ2-7	NA	NA	CASASELNFEQYF	TGCGCCAGCGCCTCGGAGCTAAACTTCGAGCAGTACTTC
TRBV27	TRBJ1-2	once	TRBD1	CASSLTGLKGYTF	TGTGCCAGCAGTTTGACAGGGCTGAAGGGCTACACCTTC
TRBV10-3	TRBJ2-3	NA	NA	CAISESTGMSTDTQYF	TGTGCCATCAGTGAGTCGACAGGCATGTCTACAGATACGCAGTATTTT
TRBV19	TRBJ1-5	NA	NA	CASRLAGGGNQPQHF	TGTGCCAGTAGGTTAGCAGGAGGAGGCAATCAGCCCCAGCATTTT
TRBV4-2	TRBJ1-5	once	TRBD1	CASSQNTGAYQPQHF	TGTGCCAGCAGCCAAAATACAGGGGCTTATCAGCCCCAGCATTTT
TRBV9	TRBJ2-1	once	TRBD1	CASSTRTGAAEQFF	TGTGCCAGCAGCACACGGACAGGGGCGGCTGAGCAGTTCTTC
TRBV5-6	TRBJ2-4	NA	NA	CASSLGRVDIQYF	TGTGCCAGCAGCTTAGGCAGGGTGGACATTCAGTACTTC
TRBV29-1	TRBJ1-1	NA	TRBD1	CSVLGQATEAFF	TGCAGCGTCCTAGGACAGGCTACTGAAGCTTTCTTT
TRBV24-1	TRBJ2-1	NA	NA	CAIRQRDNEQFF	TGTGCCATAAGACAGCGCGACAATGAGCAGTTCTTC
TRBV28	TRBJ1-2	NA	NA	CASSGQHYGYTF	TGTGCCAGCAGCGGACAGCACTATGGCTACACCTTC
TRBV6-5	TRBJ1-2	NA	NA	CALGRSDSPGGYTF	TGTGCCTTGGGTCGTTCCGACTCTCCTGGTGGCTACACCTTC
TRBV9	TRBJ1-6	few	TRBD1	CASSVVGTGNSPLHF	TGTGCCAGCAGCGTAGTAGGGACAGGGAATTCACCCCTCCACTTT
TRBV27	TRBJ1-1	few	NA	CASTPMRGARNTEAFF	TGTGCCAGCACCCCCATGCGGGGGGCTCGGAACACTGAAGCTTTCTTT
TRBV10-2	TRBJ2-7	NA	NA	CASRKQGLYEQYF	TGCGCCAGCAGAAAACAGGGTCTCTACGAGCAGTACTTC
TRBV5-1	TRBJ1-5	NA	TRBD1	CASSAGQGYEPQHF	TGCGCCAGCAGCGCCGGACAGGGCTACGAGCCCCAGCATTTT
TRBV7-9	TRBJ1-1	NA	TRBD1	CASSPVTGQGRTEAFF	TGTGCCAGCAGCCCTGTTACGGGACAGGGTCGGACTGAAGCTTTCTTT
TRBV5-1	TRBJ1-1	NA	NA	CASSNQGNTEAFF	TGCGCCAGCAGCAACCAGGGGAACACTGAAGCTTTCTTT
TRBV5-1	TRBJ1-5	NA	NA	CASSLTGINQPQHF	TGCGCCAGCAGCTTGACAGGTATCAATCAGCCCCAGCATTTT
TRBV19	TRBJ1-1	NA	NA	CASNIDKAKAFF	TGTGCCAGTAATATCGACAAGGCGAAAGCTTTCTTT
TRBV7-2	TRBJ2-7	NA	TRBD2	CASSMTSGVAYEQYF	TGTGCCAGCAGCATGACTAGCGGGGTTGCCTACGAGCAGTACTTC
TRBV6-1	TRBJ2-1	NA	TRBD2	CASSEALQGSPLAGGRAQFF	TGTGCCAGCAGTGAAGCGCTCCAGGGGTCTCCCCTAGCGGGAGGGCGGGCGCAGTTCTTC
TRBV27	TRBJ2-7	NA	TRBD2	CASRPPGLAGGRYEQYF	TGTGCCAGCCGACCCCCGGGACTAGCGGGAGGGAGGTACGAGCAGTACTTC
TRBV10-1	TRBJ2-1	once	TRBD2	CASSGRGGGTTSYNEQFF	TGCGCCAGCAGTGGGAGAGGTGGGGGGACTACTTCCTACAATGAGCAGTTCTTC
TRBV19	TRBJ2-3	NA	NA	CASSPSSSTDTQYF	TGTGCCAGTAGTCCCAGTTCGAGCACAGATACGCAGTATTTT
TRBV7-9	TRBJ1-4	few	NA	CASSRRTGEKLFF	TGTGCCAGCAGCCGGCGGACGGGGGAAAAACTGTTTTTT
TRBV29-1	TRBJ1-4	NA	TRBD1	CSVWTGAPEKLFF	TGCAGCGTATGGACAGGGGCCCCCGAAAAACTGTTTTTT
TRBV6-5	TRBJ1-1	NA	NA	CASSYNAGTEAFF	TGTGCCAGCAGTTACAATGCGGGCACTGAAGCTTTCTTT
TRBV11-3	TRBJ2-3	NA	NA	CASSLKTGASTDTQYF	TGTGCCAGCAGCTTAAAAACGGGAGCTAGCACAGATACGCAGTATTTT
TRBV18	TRBJ1-5	NA	TRBD1	CASSPPGQGTGYDNQPQHF	TGTGCCAGCTCACCTCCGGGACAGGGCACGGGTTACGACAATCAGCCCCAGCATTTT